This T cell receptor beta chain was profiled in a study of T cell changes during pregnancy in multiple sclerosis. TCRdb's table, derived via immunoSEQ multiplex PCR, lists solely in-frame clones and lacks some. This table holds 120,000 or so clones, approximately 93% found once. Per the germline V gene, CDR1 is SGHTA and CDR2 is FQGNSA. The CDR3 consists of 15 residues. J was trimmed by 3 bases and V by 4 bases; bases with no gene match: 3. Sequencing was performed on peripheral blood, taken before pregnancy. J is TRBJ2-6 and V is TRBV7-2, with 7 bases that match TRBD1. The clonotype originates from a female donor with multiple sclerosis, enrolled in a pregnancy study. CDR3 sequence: CASSSRGFGANVLTF. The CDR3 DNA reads TGTGCCAGCAGCTCCAGGGGGTTTGGGGCCAACGTCCTGACTTTC.